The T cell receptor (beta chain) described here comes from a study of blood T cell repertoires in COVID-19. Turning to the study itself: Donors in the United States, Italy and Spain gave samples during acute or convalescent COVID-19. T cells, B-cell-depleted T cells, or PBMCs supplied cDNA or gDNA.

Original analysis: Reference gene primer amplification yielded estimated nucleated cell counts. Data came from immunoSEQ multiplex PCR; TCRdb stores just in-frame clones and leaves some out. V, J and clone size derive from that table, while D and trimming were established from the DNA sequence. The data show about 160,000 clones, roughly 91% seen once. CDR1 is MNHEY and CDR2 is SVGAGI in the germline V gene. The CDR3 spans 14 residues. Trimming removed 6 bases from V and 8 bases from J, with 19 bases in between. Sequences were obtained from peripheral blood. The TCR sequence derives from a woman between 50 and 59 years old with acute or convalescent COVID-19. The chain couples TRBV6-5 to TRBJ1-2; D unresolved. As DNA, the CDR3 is TGTGCCAGCAGCTCCCGTCCCGGTCGTAGCGGCTACACCTTC. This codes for CASSSRPGRSGYTF.